One and the same sample provided the 8 T cell receptor beta chains below, sequenced in a study of blood T cell repertoires in COVID-19. The table came from immunoSEQ multiplex PCR; TCRdb's copy has only in-frame clones and leaves some out. Among 350,000 or so clones, more than 75% were seen once, and the ten largest hold more than 1%. The sequencing input was PBMCs or T cells enriched from blood (not recorded which). The source of these receptors is a woman aged 30 to 39 who had recovered from COVID-19.

The chain combines TRBV28 with TRBJ1-6; 12 bases are shared with TRBD1. This CDR3 is built from 16 residues. Germline assignment: CDR1 MDHEN and CDR2 SYDVKM. The junction had 7 bases not matched to a gene; V was cut back by 3 bases and J by 10 bases. The DNA of the CDR3 is TGTGCCAGCAGTTTGGGGACAGGGGGCGCAGGGTCACCCCTCCACTTT. Translating it yields CASSLGTGGAGSPLHF.

The V gene is TRBV10-3, the J gene TRBJ1-2; the match to TRBD1 covers 12 bases. The CDR3 is 16 amino acids. Germline assignment: CDR1 ENHRY and CDR2 SYGVKD. After removal of 5 bases from V and 2 bases from J, the junction contained 6 bases not matched to a gene. CDR3 residues: CAISSGTGGWNYGYTF. In DNA, the CDR3 is TGTGCCATCAGTTCCGGGACAGGGGGCTGGAACTATGGCTACACCTTC.

The V gene is TRBV2, the J gene TRBJ2-1, with 12 bases identical to TRBD2. The CDR3 length is 17 residues. The trim removed 6 bases at V and 6 bases at J, leaving 12 bases unmatched. Germline CDR1 and CDR2: SNHLY and FYNNEI. The CDR3 loop is CASSLPPLAGGPNEQFF. The CDR3 region has the DNA TGTGCCAGCAGCCTACCACCTCTAGCGGGGGGGCCCAATGAGCAGTTCTTC. Supplemented by reference TRBV2 and TRBJ2-1, the full variable domain reads EPEVTQTPSHQVTQMGQEVILRCVPISNHLYFYWYRQILGQKVEFLVSFYNNEISEKSEIFDDQFSVERPDGSNFTLKIRSTKLEDSAMYFCASSLPPLAGGPNEQFFGPGTRLTVL.

The chain is built from TRBV4-1 and TRBJ1-3; the D gene is possibly TRBD1 (5 bases). The CDR3 length is 16 residues. V was clipped by 0 bases and J by 4 bases, with 13 bases between them. CDR1 is MGHRA and CDR2 is YSYEKL in the germline V gene. The CDR3 loop is CASSQESGLPGNTIYF. The CDR3 nucleotides read TGCGCCAGCAGCCAAGAGTCGGGACTCCCCGGAAACACCATATATTTT.

V usage is TRBV24-1 and J usage is TRBJ1-2; the match to TRBD1 covers 9 bases. The germline gives CDR1 KGHDR, CDR2 SFDVKD. This CDR3 has 15 residues. With V trimmed by 0 bases and J by 8 bases, 6 bases remained unmatched. The CDR3 DNA sequence: TGTGCCACCAGTGATTTGCGCCGGGACAGGGACGGCTACACCTTC. Translation gives CATSDLRRDRDGYTF.

V usage is TRBV5-1 and J usage is TRBJ2-2; D perhaps matches TRBD1 (7 bases). Trimming shortened V by 1 base and J by 7 bases, and 14 bases separated the two germline ends. Looked up from germline, CDR1 is SGHRS and CDR2 is YFSETQ. The length of the CDR3 is 15 residues. CDR3 loop: CASSLFQGGSGELFF. For the CDR3, the DNA is TGCGCCAGCAGCTTGTTCCAGGGGGGTAGCGGGGAGCTGTTTTTT.

CDR3 protein: CASSLAGGHADTQYF. The CDR3 DNA is TGTGCCAGCAGCCTAGCGGGGGGGCATGCAGATACGCAGTATTTT. V gene TRBV3-1 (or the pseudogene TRBV3-2) combines with J gene TRBJ2-3; 11 bases line up with TRBD2. This CDR3 is built from 15 residues. After removal of 4 bases from V and 4 bases from J, the junction contained 4 bases not matched to a gene. Germline V gene lookup returns CDR1 LGHDT and CDR2 YNNKEL (reference sequence).

This clone has just a few counts. The chain links TRBV19 to TRBJ2-7; 7 bases are a match to TRBD2. CDR3 length: 15 amino acids. Germline V CDR1 and CDR2: LNHDA, SQIVND (reference sequence). With V trimmed by 3 bases and J by 3 bases, 8 bases remained unmatched. The DNA of the CDR3 is TGTGCCAGTAGTATGGGAGGGAGTGGAGACTACGAGCAGTACTTC. Translation: CASSMGGSGDYEQYF.